A single count supports the clone carrying this T cell receptor beta chain. Antigen: not known. This sample stems from a study of cytomegalovirus exposure and HLA in healthy donors. TCRdb keeps only in-frame clones here, not all; method: immunoSEQ multiplex PCR. The repertoire consists of under 400,000 clones, with roughly 88% occurring once and the leading ten covering around 0.88%. Broader study findings: TCR clusters originating in the first cohort tended to co-occur in the roughly 120 validation repertoires, according to a later analysis. In vitro confirmation showed three CMV-associated chains to be CMV antigen specific.

The sample comprised PBMCs. This TCR was recovered from a man aged 30 to 45 in good health and CMV-seronegative.

The CDR3 region has the DNA TGTGCCAGCTCACTCGGACTAAAAGAGACCCAGTACTTC. Translation gives CASSLGLKETQYF. The V and J genes are TRBV18 and TRBJ2-5; D perhaps matches TRBD2 (6 bases). CDR1 KGHSH and CDR2 LQKENI come from the germline V gene. CDR3 size: 13 residues. V shed 4 bases and J shed 3 bases, with 9 bases lying between them.